The sequence of this TCR beta chain was determined in a study of neurological immune-mediated disorders. Study-level findings and limits: The absence of any CDR3 amino acid sequence shared by expanded clones across subjects suggests that repertoires were private in all groups. Any association between clinical or MRI features and the multiple sclerosis repertoire cluster was absent.

In the case of this clonotype: Its antigen is unknown. A read error is possible here, since a much larger clone lies one base away.

It was by 5'RACE with 10-nucleotide random UMIs that the cDNA was made. Over 180 million TCR-beta sequences (from 15-18 subjects) were yielded by each sequencing run. MiXCR, run by TCRdb on the 5' RACE reads, gives a single entry per CDR3 protein. The sample has 55,000 to 70,000 distinct CDR3 sequences; roughly 3.9% are singletons. The germline V gene encodes CDR1 SGHRS and CDR2 YFSETQ. There are 17 residues in the CDR3. The V segment lost 4 bases and the J segment 5 bases; nucleotides outside the gene matches: 11. Sequenced material: PBMCs. The clonotype was recovered from a man aged 25 to 40 with multiple sclerosis. V and J are TRBV5-1 and TRBJ2-3; TRBD1 matches 12 bases. The CDR3 is CASSPGTGGEYGDTQYF. The CDR3 nucleotides are TGCGCCAGCAGCCCGGGGACAGGGGGCGAATATGGAGATACGCAGTATTTT.